This entry lists 24 T cell receptor beta chains sequenced from one sample in a study of cytomegalovirus exposure and HLA in healthy donors. This PCR relied on a set of 60 Vbeta primers and 13 Jbeta primers. Produced via immunoSEQ multiplex PCR; TCRdb's table is partial and in-frame only. This sample has approximately 200,000 clones, with 81% found just once. The sequencing sample was made of PBMCs. These receptors were obtained from a woman aged 18-29 years in good health and CMV-seropositive.

V usage is TRBV5-6 and J usage is TRBJ2-5; the match to TRBD1 covers 9 bases. The CDR3 loop spans 15 amino acids. Germline lookup yields CDR1 SGHDT and CDR2 YYEEEE. Trimming removed 4 bases from V and 0 bases from J; junction bases left unmatched: 4. The CDR3 bases are TGTGCCAGCAGCAGGGGGACAGGGTACCAAGAGACCCAGTACTTC. Translated, it gives CASSRGTGYQETQYF.

This sequence joins TRBV5-4 and TRBJ2-6; a possible D gene is TRBD2 (6 bases). Germline V lookup: CDR1 SGHNT, CDR2 YYREEE (reference sequence). V was trimmed by 3 bases and J by 4 bases, leaving 11 bases between them. The CDR3 spans 15 residues. CDR3 in DNA: TGTGCCAGCAGCTACGGAGGGTCAGGGGCCAACGTCCTGACTTTC. Translating it yields CASSYGGSGANVLTF.

The genes are TRBV19 and TRBJ1-1; D is unresolved. Germline V gene sequence: CDR1 LNHDA, CDR2 SQIVND (reference sequence). Trimming pared 3 bases from V and 1 base from J, leaving 12 bases between. CDR3 length equals 15 residues. CDR3 sequence: CASSISLTGNTEAFF. For the CDR3, the DNA is TGTGCCAGTAGTATCTCTCTGACTGGGAACACTGAAGCTTTCTTT.

This clone showed up just a few times. V gene TRBV6-1 combines with J gene TRBJ2-7; 9 nucleotides align to TRBD1. The CDR3 has 15 residues. Germline trimming cut 4 bases from V and 5 bases from J; bases unmatched to any gene: 9. Germline assignment: CDR1 MNHNS and CDR2 SASEGT. CDR3 DNA: TGTGCCAGCAGTGCCCAGACAGGGGGTTTCGACGAGCAGTACTTC. It codes for CASSAQTGGFDEQYF.

The chain carries TRBV7-2 and TRBJ2-4, with TRBD1 matching 7 bases. The CDR3 sequence is 16 residues long. Germline V gene data show CDR1 as SGHTA and CDR2 as FQGNSA. V lost 3 bases, J lost 1 base, and 6 bases stayed unmatched. The CDR3 DNA is TGTGCCAGCAGCTTTTCAGGACAGGTTGCCAAAAACATTCAGTACTTC. Translation gives CASSFSGQVAKNIQYF.

The gene calls are TRBV11-2 and TRBJ1-1, with 7 bases fitting TRBD1. V shed 5 bases, J shed 3 bases, and the junction held 18 bases outside the gene matches. The CDR3 loop spans 18 amino acids. Germline V gene lookup returns CDR1 SGHAT and CDR2 FQNNGV. The CDR3 loop is CASSARQGGMALDTEAFF. The CDR3, as DNA: TGTGCCAGCAGCGCCCGACAGGGAGGTATGGCGCTCGACACTGAAGCTTTCTTT.

Regarding this clone: The sample contains more than one DNA sequence encoding this CDR3. This chain connects TRBV2 to TRBJ1-6, with TRBD1 matching over 7 bases. Germline V lookup: CDR1 SNHLY, CDR2 FYNNEI. The CDR3 runs 12 residues. V dropped 7 bases and J dropped 14; count of bases not matched to a gene: 8. The CDR3 sequence: CASTGGMVSLHF. Here the CDR3 DNA reads TGTGCCAGCACAGGGGGGATGGTTTCCCTCCACTTT.

This sequence joins TRBV6-5 and TRBJ1-4; 8 bases line up with TRBD1. The CDR3 covers 14 residues. V trimming: 6 bases; J trimming: 5 bases; junction bases outside the gene matches: 5. CDR1 MNHEY and CDR2 SVGAGI come from the germline V gene. Written as DNA, the CDR3 is TGTGCCAGCAGCTTCAGGGGGCAGAATGAAAAACTGTTTTTT. Its protein product is CASSFRGQNEKLFF.

Comment on this clone: One junction end does not reproduce the germline sequence, and a read error may be involved. The rearrangement links TRBV6-4 to TRBJ2-6; 10 positions match TRBD1. The CDR3 spans 14 residues. Per the germline V gene, CDR1 is MRHNA and CDR2 is SNTAGT. CDR3 sequence: CASSQGTGANGLTF. Written as DNA, the CDR3 is TGTGCCAGCAGTCAGGGGACAGGGGCCAACGGCCTGACTTTC.

The chain joins TRBV21-1 to TRBJ2-1; TRBD1, as called in the table, went unchecked against the DNA. TRBV21-1 counts as a pseudogene. This CDR3 contains 17 residues. The chain's CDR3 is CASSEGLGDRGFDEQFF. CDR3 in DNA: TGTGCCAGCAGCGAAGGATTAGGGGACAGGGGGTTCGATGAGCAGTTCTTC.

This rearrangement joins TRBV5-1 to TRBJ2-1; TRBD1 matches at 9 bases. The V gene end was trimmed by 2 bases and the J gene end by 8 bases; junction bases not matched to a gene: 14. This CDR3 is built from 17 residues. Germline CDR1 SGHRS, CDR2 YFSETQ. The CDR3 nucleotides read TGCGCCAGCAGCTTAGGGCTACCGGGACAGGGCCAGGATGAGCAGTTCTTC. Protein: CASSLGLPGQGQDEQFF. Together with reference TRBV5-1 and TRBJ2-1, the CDR3 gives the full variable domain: KAGVTQTPRYLIKTRGQQVTLSCSPISGHRSVSWYQQTPGQGLQFLFEYFSETQRNKGNFPGRFSGRQFSNSRSEMNVSTLELGDSALYLCASSLGLPGQGQDEQFFGPGTRLTVL.

This clone was found once. The rearrangement uses TRBV7-2 and TRBJ2-5; 8 bases match TRBD2. CDR3 size: 15 residues. CDR1 is SGHTA, CDR2 FQGNSA, per germline. After removal of 0 bases from V and 6 bases from J, the junction contained 6 bases not matched to a gene. CDR3 coding DNA: TGTGCCAGCAGCTTAGCGGGCGGGGGGATACAGACCCAGTACTTC. It specifies CASSLAGGGIQTQYF.

The count of this clone is one. V gene TRBV9 combines with J gene TRBJ1-1; D perhaps matches TRBD1 (5 bases). Germline V gene sequence: CDR1 SGDLS, CDR2 YYNGEE. CDR3 length equals 16 residues. V shed 4 bases and J shed 2 bases, with 18 bases lying between them. The CDR3 DNA is TGTGCCAGCAGCCGGAGGGACCGACCGATCAACACTGAAGCTTTCTTT. This codes for CASSRRDRPINTEAFF.

V usage is TRBV4-1 and J usage is TRBJ2-3, with TRBD1 as a possible D gene (5 bases). Germline CDR1 reads MGHRA; CDR2 reads YSYEKL. V was shortened by 2 bases and J by 3 bases, with 12 bases between the two germline ends. The CDR3 loop spans 15 amino acids. The chain's CDR3 is CASSQFRGATDTQYF. CDR3 DNA sequence: TGCGCCAGCAGCCAATTTAGGGGTGCGACAGATACGCAGTATTTT.

The J gene is TRBJ2-2, the V gene TRBV19; tentative D call: TRBD1 (6 bases). The CDR3 runs 12 residues. V was shortened by 7 bases and J by 6 bases, with 9 bases between the two germline ends. Per the germline V gene, CDR1 is LNHDA and CDR2 is SQIVND (reference sequence). As DNA, the CDR3 is TGTGCCAGTACCTGGGGGCCCGGGGAGCTGTTTTTT. Amino acid sequence: CASTWGPGELFF.

CDR3 amino acids: CAWSFPGQGLGYTF. The CDR3, as DNA: TGTGCCTGGAGCTTTCCGGGACAGGGTCTTGGCTACACCTTC. The chain carries TRBV30 and TRBJ1-2; the match to TRBD1 covers 9 bases. V shed 3 bases and J 7 bases; nucleotides not matched to a gene: 9. CDR3 size: 14 residues. From germline, CDR1 is GTSNPN and CDR2 SVGIG (reference sequence).

The chain joins TRBV13 to TRBJ2-7; perhaps TRBD1 as D (5 bases). There are 14 residues in the CDR3. Germline CDR1 and CDR2: PRHDT and FYEKMQ (reference sequence). V was trimmed by 3 bases and J by 3 bases, leaving 12 bases between them. CDR3 nucleotides: TGTGCCAGCAGCTTCGGCAGGGATCTCTACGAGCAGTACTTC. Its protein product is CASSFGRDLYEQYF.

CDR3 region: CAISDLGARGTEAFF. The CDR3 bases are TGTGCCATCAGTGATTTAGGGGCGCGGGGCACTGAAGCTTTCTTT. The chain uses TRBV10-3 and TRBJ1-1; tentative D call: TRBD1 (5 bases). The CDR3 is made up of 15 amino acids. The ends were cut back, 3 bases at V and 4 bases at J, with 15 bases in the middle. The germline V gene has CDR1 ENHRY and CDR2 SYGVKD.

On this clone itself: The sample holds other DNA sequences that translate to the same CDR3. V usage is TRBV4-1 and J usage is TRBJ2-5, with 7 nucleotides matching TRBD2. The CDR3 length is 14 residues. The trim removed 8 bases at V and 1 base at J, leaving 7 bases unmatched. From germline, CDR1 is MGHRA and CDR2 YSYEKL. CDR3: CASSRGGSQETQYF. The CDR3 nucleotides are TGCGCCAGCTCCCGCGGGGGATCCCAAGAGACCCAGTACTTC.

This rearrangement joins TRBV2 to TRBJ2-7, with 9 bases that match TRBD1. Germline CDR1 SNHLY, CDR2 FYNNEI. V shed 3 bases, J shed 6 bases, and the junction held 6 bases outside the gene matches. This CDR3 comprises 14 residues. The CDR3 DNA reads TGTGCCAGCAGTGACGCCGGGACAGGGACCGAGCAGTACGTC. Residues: CASSDAGTGTEQYV.

The chain couples TRBV5-4 to TRBJ2-5, with D perhaps TRBD2 (5 bases). Germline V gene data show CDR1 as SGHNT and CDR2 as YYREEE (reference sequence). Between the trimmed V and J ends, which lost 4 bases and 1 base, there was a span of 8 bases. This CDR3 is built from 13 residues. CDR3 DNA sequence: TGTGCCAGCAGCCGTACTAGCCAAGAGACCCAGTACTTC. Amino acid sequence: CASSRTSQETQYF.

This rearrangement joins TRBV5-4 to TRBJ2-1, with TRBD2 matching 8 bases. With V trimmed by 3 bases and J by 5 bases, 7 bases remained unmatched. The CDR3 length is 15 residues. Germline CDR1 and CDR2: SGHNT and YYREEE (reference sequence). The DNA for the CDR3 is TGTGCCAGCAGCTCAATCCAGCGGGGGAACAATGAGCAGTTCTTC. Residues: CASSSIQRGNNEQFF.

J is TRBJ2-7 and V is TRBV5-1; 8 positions agree with TRBD1. Germline CDR1 and CDR2: SGHRS and YFSETQ. The CDR3 has 15 amino acids. With V trimmed by 5 bases and J by 3 bases, 10 bases remained unmatched. The chain's CDR3 is CASSYTRTGFYEQYF. The CDR3 region has the DNA TGCGCCAGCAGTTATACCCGGACAGGGTTCTACGAGCAGTACTTC.

The V gene is TRBV4-1, the J gene TRBJ1-1; D is undetermined. The V and J ends lost 0 bases and 2 bases respectively, with 7 bases between them. Per germline, CDR1 MGHRA and CDR2 YSYEKL. This CDR3 is built from 14 residues. CDR3 sequence reads: CASSQEEGNTEAFF. CDR3 nucleotide sequence: TGCGCCAGCAGCCAAGAAGAGGGTAACACTGAAGCTTTCTTT.